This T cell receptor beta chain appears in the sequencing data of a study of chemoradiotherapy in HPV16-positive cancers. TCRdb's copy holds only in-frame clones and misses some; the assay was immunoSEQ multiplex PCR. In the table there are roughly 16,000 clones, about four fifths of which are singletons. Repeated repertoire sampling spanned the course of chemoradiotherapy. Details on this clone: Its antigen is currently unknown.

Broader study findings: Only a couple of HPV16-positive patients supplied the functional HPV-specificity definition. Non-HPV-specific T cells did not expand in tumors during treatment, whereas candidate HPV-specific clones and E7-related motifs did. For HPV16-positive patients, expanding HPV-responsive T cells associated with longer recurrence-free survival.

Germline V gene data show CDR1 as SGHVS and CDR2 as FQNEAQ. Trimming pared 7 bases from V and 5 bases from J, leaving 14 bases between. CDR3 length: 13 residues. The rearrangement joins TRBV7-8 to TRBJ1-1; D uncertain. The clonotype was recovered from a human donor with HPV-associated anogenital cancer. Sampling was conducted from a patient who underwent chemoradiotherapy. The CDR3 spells CASKNEGRTEAFF. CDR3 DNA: TGTGCCAGCAAAAACGAGGGAAGGACTGAAGCTTTCTTT.